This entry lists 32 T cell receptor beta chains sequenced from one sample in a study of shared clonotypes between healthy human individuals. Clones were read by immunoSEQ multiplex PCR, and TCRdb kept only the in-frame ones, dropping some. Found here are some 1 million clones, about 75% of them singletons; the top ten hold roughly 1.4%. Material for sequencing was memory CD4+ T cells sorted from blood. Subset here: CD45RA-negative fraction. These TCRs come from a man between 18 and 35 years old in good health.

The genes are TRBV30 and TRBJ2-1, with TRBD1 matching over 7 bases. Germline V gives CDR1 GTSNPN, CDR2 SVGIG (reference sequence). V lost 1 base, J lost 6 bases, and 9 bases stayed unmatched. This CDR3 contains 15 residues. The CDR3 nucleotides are TGTGCCTGGAGTGGGGACAGTTTCGCGGCCAATGAGCAGTTCTTC. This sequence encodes CAWSGDSFAANEQFF.

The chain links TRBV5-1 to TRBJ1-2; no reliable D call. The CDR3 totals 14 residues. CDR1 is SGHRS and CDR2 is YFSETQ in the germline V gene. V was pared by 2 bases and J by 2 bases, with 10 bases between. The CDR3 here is CASSLQEGNYGYTF. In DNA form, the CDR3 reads TGCGCCAGCAGCTTACAAGAGGGCAACTATGGCTACACCTTC.

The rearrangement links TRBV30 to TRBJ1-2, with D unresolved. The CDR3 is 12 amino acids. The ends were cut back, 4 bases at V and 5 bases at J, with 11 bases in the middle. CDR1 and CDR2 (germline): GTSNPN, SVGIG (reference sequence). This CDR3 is CAWNREGYGYTF. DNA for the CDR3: TGTGCCTGGAACCGGGAGGGATATGGCTACACCTTC.

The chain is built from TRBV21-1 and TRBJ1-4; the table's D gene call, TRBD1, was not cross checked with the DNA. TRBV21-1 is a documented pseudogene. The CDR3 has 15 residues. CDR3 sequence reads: CASRSRDRGQEKLFF. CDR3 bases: TGTGCCAGCAGATCCCGGGACAGGGGGCAAGAAAAACTGTTTTTT.

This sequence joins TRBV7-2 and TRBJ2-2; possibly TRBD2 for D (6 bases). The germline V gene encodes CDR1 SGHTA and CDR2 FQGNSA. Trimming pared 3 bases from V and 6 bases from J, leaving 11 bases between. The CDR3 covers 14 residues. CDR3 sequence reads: CASSFGGRSGELFF. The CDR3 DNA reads TGTGCCAGCAGCTTTGGAGGGAGGTCCGGGGAGCTGTTTTTT.

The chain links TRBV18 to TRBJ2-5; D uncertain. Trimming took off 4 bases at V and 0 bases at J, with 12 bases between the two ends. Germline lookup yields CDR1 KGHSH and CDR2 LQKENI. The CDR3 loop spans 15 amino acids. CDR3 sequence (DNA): TGTGCCAGCTCACAGATCGGGCACGACCAAGAGACCCAGTACTTC. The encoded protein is CASSQIGHDQETQYF.

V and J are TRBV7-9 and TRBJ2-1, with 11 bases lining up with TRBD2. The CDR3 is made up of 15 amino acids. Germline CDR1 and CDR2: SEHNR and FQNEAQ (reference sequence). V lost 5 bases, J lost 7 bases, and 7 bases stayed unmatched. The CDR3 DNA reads TGTGCCAGCAGCATCACTAGCGGGAGACTGAATGAGCAGTTCTTC. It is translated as CASSITSGRLNEQFF.

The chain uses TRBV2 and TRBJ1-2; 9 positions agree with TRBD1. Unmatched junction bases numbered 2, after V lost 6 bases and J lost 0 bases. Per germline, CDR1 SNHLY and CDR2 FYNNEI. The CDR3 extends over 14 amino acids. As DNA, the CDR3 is TGTGCCAGCAGGGGACAGGGAGCTAACTATGGCTACACCTTC. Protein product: CASRGQGANYGYTF.

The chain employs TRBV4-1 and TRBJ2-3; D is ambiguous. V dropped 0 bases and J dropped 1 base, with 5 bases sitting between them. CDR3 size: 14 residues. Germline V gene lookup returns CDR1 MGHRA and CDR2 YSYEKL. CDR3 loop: CASSQDLRTDTQYF. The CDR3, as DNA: TGCGCCAGCAGCCAAGATTTGCGCACAGATACGCAGTATTTT.

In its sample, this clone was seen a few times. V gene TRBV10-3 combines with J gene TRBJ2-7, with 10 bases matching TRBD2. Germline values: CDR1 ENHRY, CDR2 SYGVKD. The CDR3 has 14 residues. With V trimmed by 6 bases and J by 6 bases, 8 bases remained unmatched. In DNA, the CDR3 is TGTGCCATCAGCGGAGCGGGAGGGCCCCTCGAGCAGTACTTC. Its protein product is CAISGAGGPLEQYF.

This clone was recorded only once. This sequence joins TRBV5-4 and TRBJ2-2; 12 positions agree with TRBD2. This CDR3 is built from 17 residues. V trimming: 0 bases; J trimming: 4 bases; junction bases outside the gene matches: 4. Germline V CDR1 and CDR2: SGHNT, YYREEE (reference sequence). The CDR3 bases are TGTGCCAGCAGCTTGGGGGGACTAGCGGGTCGCACCGGGGAGCTGTTTTTT. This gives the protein CASSLGGLAGRTGELFF.

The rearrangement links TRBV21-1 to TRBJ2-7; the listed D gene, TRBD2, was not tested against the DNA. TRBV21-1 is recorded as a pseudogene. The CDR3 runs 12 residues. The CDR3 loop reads CATGTEPYEQYF. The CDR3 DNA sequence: TGTGCCACCGGGACTGAACCTTACGAGCAGTACTTC.

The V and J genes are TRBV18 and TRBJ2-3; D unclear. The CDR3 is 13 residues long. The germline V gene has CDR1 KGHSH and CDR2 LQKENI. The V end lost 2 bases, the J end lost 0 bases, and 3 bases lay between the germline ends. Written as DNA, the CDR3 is TGTGCCAGCTCACCAGCTAGCACAGATACGCAGTATTTT. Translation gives CASSPASTDTQYF.

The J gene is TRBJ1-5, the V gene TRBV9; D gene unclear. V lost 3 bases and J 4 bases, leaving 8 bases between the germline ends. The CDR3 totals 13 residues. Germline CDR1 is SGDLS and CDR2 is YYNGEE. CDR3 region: CASSGGLNQPQHF. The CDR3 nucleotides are TGTGCCAGCAGCGGAGGGCTTAATCAGCCCCAGCATTTT.

The CDR3 DNA follows: TGTGCTAGTGGTTTCGGCACAGATACGCAGTATTTT. Protein product: CASGFGTDTQYF. The J gene is TRBJ2-3, the V gene TRBV12-5; D is unclear. Trimming took 3 bases from V and 1 from J, leaving 2 bases between them. CDR3 size: 12 residues. Germline-derived CDR1 and CDR2 are LGHNT and FRNRAP.

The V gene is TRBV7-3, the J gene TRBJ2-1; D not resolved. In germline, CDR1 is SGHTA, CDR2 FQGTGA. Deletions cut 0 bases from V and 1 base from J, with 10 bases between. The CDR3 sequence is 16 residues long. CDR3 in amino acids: CASSLTPGVSYNEQFF. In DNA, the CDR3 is TGTGCCAGCAGCTTAACTCCGGGTGTATCCTACAATGAGCAGTTCTTC.

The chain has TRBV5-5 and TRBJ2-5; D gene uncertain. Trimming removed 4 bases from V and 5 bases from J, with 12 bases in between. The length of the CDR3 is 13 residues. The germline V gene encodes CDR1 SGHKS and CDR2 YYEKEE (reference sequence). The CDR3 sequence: CASSPGPAETQYF. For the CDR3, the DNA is TGTGCCAGCAGCCCCGGGCCTGCGGAGACCCAGTACTTC.

The CDR3, as DNA: TGTGCCAGCAACCGCCAAGGACAGGGCAATCAGCCCCAGCATTTT. This encodes CASNRQGQGNQPQHF. V usage is TRBV27 and J usage is TRBJ1-5; TRBD1 matches 7 bases. The V segment lost 7 bases and the J segment 2 bases; nucleotides outside the gene matches: 8. CDR1 and CDR2 from the germline V gene are MNHEY and SMNVEV (reference sequence). This CDR3 region has 15 residues.

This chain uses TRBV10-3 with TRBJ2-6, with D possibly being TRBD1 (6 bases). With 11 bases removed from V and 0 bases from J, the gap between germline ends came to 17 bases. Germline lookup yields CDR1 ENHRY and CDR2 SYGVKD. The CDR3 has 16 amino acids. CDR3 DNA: TGTGCCGTCGCAGGGGTCACAATCTCTGGGGCCAACGTCCTGACTTTC. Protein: CAVAGVTISGANVLTF.

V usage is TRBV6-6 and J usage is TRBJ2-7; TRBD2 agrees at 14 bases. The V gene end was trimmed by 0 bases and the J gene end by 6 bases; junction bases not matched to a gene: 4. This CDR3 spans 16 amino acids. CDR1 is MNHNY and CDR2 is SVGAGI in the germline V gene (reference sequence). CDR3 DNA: TGTGCCAGCAGTTACTCACGACTAGCGGGGGGGAGCGAGCAGTACTTC. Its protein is CASSYSRLAGGSEQYF.

CDR3 bases: TGCGCCAGCAGCTCGGGCGAAAATGGAGAAAATGAGCAGTTCTTC. It specifies CASSSGENGENEQFF. V usage is TRBV5-1 and J usage is TRBJ2-1; D unresolved. Trimming cost V 3 bases and J 7 bases, with 17 bases left between them. In germline, CDR1 is SGHRS, CDR2 YFSETQ. This CDR3 comprises 15 residues.

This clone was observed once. CDR3 bases: TGTGCCAGCAGCTCCCGGGACGGAACAGATACGCAGTATTTT. Encoded protein: CASSSRDGTDTQYF. This chain uses TRBV7-2 with TRBJ2-3; D possibly uses TRBD1 or TRBD2 (5 bases each). Looked up from germline, CDR1 is SGHTA and CDR2 is FQGNSA. The V and J ends lost 4 bases and 3 bases respectively, with 11 bases between them. This CDR3 comprises 14 residues.

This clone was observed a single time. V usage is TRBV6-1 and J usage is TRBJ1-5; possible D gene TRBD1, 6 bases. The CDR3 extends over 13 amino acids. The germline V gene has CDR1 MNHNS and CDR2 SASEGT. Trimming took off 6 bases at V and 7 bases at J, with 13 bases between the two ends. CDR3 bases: TGTGCCAGCAGAGTACAGGGATACCAGCCCCAGCATTTT. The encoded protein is CASRVQGYQPQHF.

In DNA form, the CDR3 reads TGTGCCATCAGGGACGGAGACACCGGGGAGCTGTTTTTT. Translation: CAIRDGDTGELFF. The V call is TRBV10-3, the J call TRBJ2-2; no firm D call. The CDR3 length is 13 residues. CDR1 is ENHRY, CDR2 SYGVKD, per germline. Trimming pared 6 bases from V and 3 bases from J, leaving 8 bases between.

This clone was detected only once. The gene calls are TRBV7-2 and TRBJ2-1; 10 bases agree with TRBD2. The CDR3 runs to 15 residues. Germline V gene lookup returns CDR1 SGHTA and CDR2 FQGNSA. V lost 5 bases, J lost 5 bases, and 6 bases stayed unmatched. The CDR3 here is CASSPTSGANNEQFF. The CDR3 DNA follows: TGTGCCAGCAGCCCAACTAGCGGGGCTAACAATGAGCAGTTCTTC.

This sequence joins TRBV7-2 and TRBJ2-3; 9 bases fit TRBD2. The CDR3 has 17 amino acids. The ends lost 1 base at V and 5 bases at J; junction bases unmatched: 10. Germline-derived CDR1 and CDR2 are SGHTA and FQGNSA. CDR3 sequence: CASSLVAAGGPKDTQYF. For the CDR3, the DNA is TGTGCCAGCAGCTTAGTAGCGGCGGGAGGGCCTAAAGATACGCAGTATTTT. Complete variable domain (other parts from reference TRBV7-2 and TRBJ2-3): GAGVSQSPSNKVTEKGKDVELRCDPISGHTALYWYRQSLGQGLEFLIYFQGNSAPDKSGLPSDRFSAERTGGSVSTLTIQRTQQEDSAVYLCASSLVAAGGPKDTQYFGPGTRLTVL.

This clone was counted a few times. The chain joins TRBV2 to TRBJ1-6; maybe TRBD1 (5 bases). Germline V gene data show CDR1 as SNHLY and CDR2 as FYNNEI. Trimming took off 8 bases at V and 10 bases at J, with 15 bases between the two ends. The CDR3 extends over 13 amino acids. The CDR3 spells CASSRGGGSPLHF. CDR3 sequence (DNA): TGTGCCAGCTCCCGAGGCGGGGGGTCACCCCTCCACTTT.

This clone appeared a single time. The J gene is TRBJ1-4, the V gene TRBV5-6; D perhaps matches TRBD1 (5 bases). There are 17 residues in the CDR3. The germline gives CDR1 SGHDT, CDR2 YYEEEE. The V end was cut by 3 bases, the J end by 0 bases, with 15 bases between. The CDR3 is CASSSYRDASTNEKLFF. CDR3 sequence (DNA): TGTGCCAGCAGCTCCTACCGGGACGCCTCAACTAATGAAAAACTGTTTTTT.

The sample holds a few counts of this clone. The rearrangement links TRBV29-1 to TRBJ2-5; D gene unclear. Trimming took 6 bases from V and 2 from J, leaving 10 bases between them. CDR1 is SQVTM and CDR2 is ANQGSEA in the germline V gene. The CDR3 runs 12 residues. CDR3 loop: CSVGRGQETQYF. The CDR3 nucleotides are TGCAGCGTCGGAAGAGGACAAGAGACCCAGTACTTC.

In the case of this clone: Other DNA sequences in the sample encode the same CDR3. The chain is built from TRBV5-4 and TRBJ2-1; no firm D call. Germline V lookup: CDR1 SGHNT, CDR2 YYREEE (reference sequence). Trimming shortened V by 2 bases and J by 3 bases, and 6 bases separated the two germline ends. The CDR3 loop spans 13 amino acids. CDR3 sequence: CASSFMDYNEQFF. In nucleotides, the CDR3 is TGTGCCAGCAGCTTTATGGACTACAATGAGCAGTTCTTC.

In nucleotides, the CDR3 is TGTGCCAGCTCACAGAGGGAGACCCAGTACTTC. Its protein product is CASSQRETQYF. This chain connects TRBV18 to TRBJ2-5, with D uncertain. The CDR3 loop spans 11 amino acids. Deletions cut 4 bases from V and 5 bases from J, with 5 bases between. Germline loops: CDR1 KGHSH, CDR2 LQKENI. Based on the CDR3 plus reference TRBV18 and TRBJ2-5, the full variable domain is NAGVMQNPRHLVRRRGQEARLRCSPMKGHSHVYWYRQLPEEGLKFMVYLQKENIIDESGMPKERFSAEFPKEGPSILRIQQVVRGDSAAYFCASSQRETQYFGPGTRLLVL.

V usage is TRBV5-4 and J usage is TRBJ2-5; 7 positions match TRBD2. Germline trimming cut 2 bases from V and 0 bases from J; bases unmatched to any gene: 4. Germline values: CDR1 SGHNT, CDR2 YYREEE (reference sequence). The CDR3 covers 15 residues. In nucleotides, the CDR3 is TGTGCCAGCAGCTTCTACGGGGGGTACCAAGAGACCCAGTACTTC. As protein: CASSFYGGYQETQYF.